This TCR beta chain emerged from a study of early T cells in non-severe SARS-CoV-2 infection. Notes on the study in general: There was a bias toward anti-spike CD8 responses in VDJdb matching, which missed private and CD4 specificities.

The CDR3 has 12 amino acids. The V end was cut by 5 bases, the J end by 12 bases, with 14 bases between. Germline V CDR1 and CDR2: MNHEY, SMNVEV (reference sequence). About this clonotype: As yet, its antigen is unknown.

Attachment of unique molecular identifiers was made to individual cDNA molecules. From the 5' RACE reads, TCRdb called clonotypes with MiXCR, one entry per CDR3 protein. The data contain 90,000 to 120,000 distinct CDR3 sequences, 11% of them singletons. The chain employs TRBV27 and TRBJ2-1, with a weak D call TRBD2 (6 bases). Sequencing was carried out using whole blood. The source is an adult who was a healthcare worker with PCR-confirmed SARS-CoV-2 infection or an uninfected control (not recorded which). CDR3: CASSPNGGRQFF. CDR3 coding DNA: TGTGCCAGCAGTCCAAACGGGGGTAGGCAGTTCTTC.